These 27 T cell receptor beta chains share one sample of origin, sequenced in a study of CXCR3-negative and CXCR3-positive naive CD8 T cells. The TRB cDNA libraries were prepared by 5' RACE with UMI labels. TCRdb reworked the 5' RACE reads into one entry per CDR3 protein, no DNA. Its table records approximately 66,000 distinct CDR3 sequences. Sequenced sample: naive CXCR3- CD8+ T cells from blood. Subset described: CD45RO-CCR7+CD27+CD95- naive CD8+ T cells lacking CXCR3 (TNR3-). All receptors come from a human donor in good health. Some clones in this sample may be carry-over from other donors' samples.

The V call is TRBV25-1, the J call TRBJ2-3; TCRdb calls TRBD2, which cannot be checked without DNA. The CDR3 sequence is 15 residues long. CDR1 and CDR2 from the germline V gene are MGHDK and SYGVNS. CDR3 region: CASSETSGVTDTQYF. Complete variable domain (other parts from reference TRBV25-1 and TRBJ2-3): EADIYQTPRYLVIGTGKKITLECSQTMGHDKMYWYQQDPGMELHLIHYSYGVNSTEKGDLSSESTVSRIRTEHFPLTLESARPSHTSQYLCASSETSGVTDTQYFGPGTRLTVL.

CDR3 sequence: CASSLPSSYEQYF. This rearrangement joins TRBV7-2 to TRBJ2-7. The CDR3 spans 13 residues. The germline V gene has CDR1 SGHTA and CDR2 FQGNSA.

V gene TRBV27 combines with J gene TRBJ2-7. CDR1 is MNHEY, CDR2 SMNVEV, per germline (reference sequence). The CDR3 consists of 13 residues. The chain's CDR3 is CASSSSLLPRQYF.

This chain connects TRBV28 to TRBJ2-7; TCRdb's D gene call, TRBD2, goes unchecked for lack of DNA. The germline gives CDR1 MDHEN, CDR2 SYDVKM. This CDR3 comprises 13 residues. CDR3 amino acids: CASRTGLTYEQYF.

The J gene is TRBJ2-7, the V gene TRBV28. In germline, CDR1 is MDHEN, CDR2 SYDVKM. This CDR3 has 12 amino acids. The CDR3 loop reads CASSFQPYEQYF.

V is TRBV7-3 and J is TRBJ2-2. CDR1 is SGHTA and CDR2 is FQGTGA in the germline V gene. This CDR3 spans 14 amino acids. This chain's CDR3 is CASSLGFDTGELFF.

The genes are TRBV28 and TRBJ2-7; TCRdb lists TRBD1, though no DNA is available to test this call. CDR1 and CDR2 (germline): MDHEN, SYDVKM. The CDR3 length is 15 residues. CDR3 in amino acids: CASSSGDRGLYEQYF.

The chain is built from TRBV5-1 and TRBJ2-1; TCRdb names TRBD2, which stays unverified in the absence of DNA. Germline V gene data show CDR1 as SGHRS and CDR2 as YFSETQ. The CDR3 spans 14 residues. This CDR3 reads CASSTGLAGDEQFF.

The rearrangement links TRBV7-6 to TRBJ2-7; checking the TCRdb D call of TRBD1 is not possible without DNA. Per germline, CDR1 SGHVS and CDR2 FNYEAQ. The CDR3 extends over 14 amino acids. The CDR3 loop is CASSPGTGGFEQYF.

Its frequency marks this clonotype as medium-sized (0.01 to 0.1%). The V and J genes are TRBV7-6 and TRBJ2-2; TCRdb's D call, TRBD1, is unchecked because there is no DNA. Germline V gene lookup returns CDR1 SGHVS and CDR2 FNYEAQ. This CDR3 has 14 residues. The CDR3 sequence: CASSWAGNTGELFF.

The chain is built from TRBV29-1 and TRBJ2-2; TCRdb calls TRBD1, which cannot be checked without DNA. The CDR3 length is 14 residues. Germline assignment: CDR1 SQVTM and CDR2 ANQGSEA. The CDR3 here is CSVGDSPATGELFF.

The chain has TRBV5-5 and TRBJ2-5. Looked up from germline, CDR1 is SGHKS and CDR2 is YYEKEE (reference sequence). The CDR3 is made up of 14 amino acids. The CDR3 here is CASSWGPPQETQYF.

This chain connects TRBV2 to TRBJ2-7; with no DNA, the TCRdb D assignment of TRBD1 cannot be verified. Germline V gene lookup returns CDR1 SNHLY and CDR2 FYNNEI. This CDR3 contains 16 residues. The CDR3 loop reads CASSPGQGPFFYEQYF.

V gene TRBV12-3 or TRBV12-4 combines with J gene TRBJ1-1. There are 12 residues in the CDR3. Here the CDR3 reads CASSLWRAEAFF.

The chain carries TRBV4-1 and TRBJ2-7; the D call of TRBD1 rests on TCRdb alone, since no DNA is present to check it. Germline V lookup: CDR1 MGHRA, CDR2 YSYEKL. This CDR3 region has 14 residues. The CDR3 loop reads CASSPGTASYEQYF.

CDR3: CAISEAGMKREQYF. The chain has TRBV10-3 and TRBJ2-7. In germline, CDR1 is ENHRY, CDR2 SYGVKD. CDR3 length: 14 residues.

The V and J genes are TRBV5-4 and TRBJ1-5. This CDR3 has 12 residues. The germline CDR1 and CDR2 sequences are SGHNT and YYREEE (reference sequence). The CDR3 is CASSFRNQPQHF.

V usage is TRBV28 and J usage is TRBJ2-1; TCRdb returns TRBD2, unconfirmable since there is no DNA. CDR1 and CDR2 from the germline V gene are MDHEN and SYDVKM. The CDR3 contains 18 residues. The CDR3: CASSFRTSGGAGYNEQFF.

This chain links TRBV7-9 with TRBJ2-3. This CDR3 contains 14 residues. Per germline, CDR1 SEHNR and CDR2 FQNEAQ (reference sequence). CDR3 sequence: CASSFGLAIDTQYF.

The chain links TRBV27 to TRBJ1-1; TCRdb picks TRBD1, but there is no DNA to check that call. The CDR3 runs 11 residues. Germline CDR1 reads MNHEY; CDR2 reads SMNVEV (reference sequence). The CDR3: CASRFGGEAFF.

This rearrangement joins TRBV5-6 to TRBJ2-1; TCRdb's D gene call, TRBD1, goes unchecked for lack of DNA. The CDR3 is 16 amino acids. The germline CDR1 and CDR2 sequences are SGHDT and YYEEEE. CDR3 protein: CASSWGQESSYNEQFF.

V gene TRBV27 combines with J gene TRBJ2-1; TCRdb proposes TRBD1, but this gene call is untestable without DNA. CDR1 and CDR2 (germline): MNHEY, SMNVEV (reference sequence). The CDR3 has 19 residues. The CDR3 loop reads CASIPPGTGALSSYNEQFF.

The chain combines TRBV5-1 with TRBJ2-3; the TCRdb call, TRBD2, lacks DNA for checking. CDR1 SGHRS and CDR2 YFSETQ come from the germline V gene. The CDR3 is 15 amino acids. CDR3 sequence reads: CASSLTSGRLDTQYF.

The genes are TRBV25-1 and TRBJ1-1. The V gene's germline CDR1 is MGHDK and CDR2 SYGVNS. This CDR3 comprises 15 residues. The CDR3 region is CASSEGPASPYAAFF.

The V call is TRBV15, the J call TRBJ2-1; the TCRdb call, TRBD1, lacks DNA for checking. From germline, CDR1 is LNHNV and CDR2 YYDKDF (reference sequence). CDR3 length equals 15 residues. The CDR3 spells CATSEGRGDYNEQFF. The variable domain in full, with the rest retrieved from reference TRBV15 and TRBJ2-1, is DAMVIQNPRYQVTQFGKPVTLSCSQTLNHNVMYWYQQKSSQAPKLLFHYYDKDFNNEADTPDNFQSRRPNTSFCFLDIRSPGLGDTAMYLCATSEGRGDYNEQFFGPGTRLTVL.

The V gene is TRBV4-1, the J gene TRBJ1-4; TCRdb reports TRBD1, a call that lacks DNA to check it against. This CDR3 region has 15 residues. Germline loops: CDR1 MGHRA, CDR2 YSYEKL. The CDR3 is CASSQEGATDEKLFF.

V is TRBV15 and J is TRBJ2-3; the TCRdb D gene call, TRBD1, has no DNA to confirm it. The CDR3 runs to 13 residues. Germline V gene data show CDR1 as LNHNV and CDR2 as YYDKDF (reference sequence). The CDR3 reads CATGDHPTDTQYF.